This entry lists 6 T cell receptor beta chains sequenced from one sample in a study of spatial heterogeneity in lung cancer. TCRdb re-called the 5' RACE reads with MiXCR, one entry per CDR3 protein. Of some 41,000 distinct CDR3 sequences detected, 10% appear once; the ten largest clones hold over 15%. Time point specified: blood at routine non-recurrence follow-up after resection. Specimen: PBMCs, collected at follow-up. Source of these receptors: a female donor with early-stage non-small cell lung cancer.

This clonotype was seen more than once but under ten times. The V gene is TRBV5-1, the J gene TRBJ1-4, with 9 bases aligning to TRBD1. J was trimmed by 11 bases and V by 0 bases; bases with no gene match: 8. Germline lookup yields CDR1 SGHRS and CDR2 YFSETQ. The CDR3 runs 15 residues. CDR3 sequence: CASSLDPGQGFKLFF. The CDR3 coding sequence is TGCGCCAGCAGCTTGGATCCGGGACAGGGATTTAAACTGTTTTTT.

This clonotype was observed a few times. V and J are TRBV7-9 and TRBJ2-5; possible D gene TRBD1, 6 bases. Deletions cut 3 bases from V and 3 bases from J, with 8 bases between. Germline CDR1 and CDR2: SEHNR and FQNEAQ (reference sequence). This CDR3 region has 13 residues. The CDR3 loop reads CASSFAGEETQYF. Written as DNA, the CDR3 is TGTGCCAGCAGCTTCGCAGGGGAAGAGACCCAGTACTTC.

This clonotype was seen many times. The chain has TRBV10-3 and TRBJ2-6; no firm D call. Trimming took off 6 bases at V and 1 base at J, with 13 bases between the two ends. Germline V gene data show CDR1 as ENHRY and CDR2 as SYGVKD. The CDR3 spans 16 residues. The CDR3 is CAIREGSSSGANVLTF. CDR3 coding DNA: TGTGCCATCAGGGAAGGGTCTTCTTCTGGGGCCAACGTCCTGACTTTC.

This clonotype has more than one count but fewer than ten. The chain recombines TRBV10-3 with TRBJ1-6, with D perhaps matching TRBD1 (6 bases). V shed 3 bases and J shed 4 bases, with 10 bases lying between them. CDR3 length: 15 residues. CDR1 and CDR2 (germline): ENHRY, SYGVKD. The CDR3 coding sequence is TGTGCCATCAGTGACGAGGGGGGATATAATTCACCCCTCCACTTT. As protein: CAISDEGGYNSPLHF.

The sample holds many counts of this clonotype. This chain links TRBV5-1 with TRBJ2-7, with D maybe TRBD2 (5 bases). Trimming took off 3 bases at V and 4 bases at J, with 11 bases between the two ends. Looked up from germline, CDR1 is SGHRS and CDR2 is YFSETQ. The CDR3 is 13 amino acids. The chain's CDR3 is CASSSRTGYEQYF. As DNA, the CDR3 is TGCGCCAGCAGCTCGCGGACGGGATACGAGCAGTACTTC.

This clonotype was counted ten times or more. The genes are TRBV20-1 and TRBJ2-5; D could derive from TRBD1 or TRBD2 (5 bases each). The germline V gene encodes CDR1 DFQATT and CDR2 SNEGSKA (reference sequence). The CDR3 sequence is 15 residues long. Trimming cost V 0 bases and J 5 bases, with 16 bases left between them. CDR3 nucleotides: TGCAGTGCTAGAGACCCGGGACCCACAGAGGAGACCCAGTACTTC. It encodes CSARDPGPTEETQYF.